This T cell receptor (beta chain) is drawn from a study of CD8 T cells in Susac syndrome. The CDR3 is 15 residues long. The V end lost 4 bases, the J end lost 0 bases, and 13 bases lay between the germline ends. Germline values: CDR1 SGHAT, CDR2 FQNNGV. RNA in amounts of roughly 0.5 to 1 ug was reverse transcribed with random hexamers. TCRdb processed the immunoSEQ multiplex PCR reads anew with MiXCR; each CDR3 protein has one entry. The table has under 200,000 distinct CDR3 sequences, 95% seen once. Specimen: CD8+ T cells from PBMCs. This sequence joins TRBV11-2 and TRBJ2-7; no definite D call. The sequence derives from a human donor with Susac syndrome. The CDR3 DNA sequence: TGTGCCAGCAGCTCTCTAACGGAGCCCTCCTACGAGCAGTACTTC. The encoded protein is CASSSLTEPSYEQYF.